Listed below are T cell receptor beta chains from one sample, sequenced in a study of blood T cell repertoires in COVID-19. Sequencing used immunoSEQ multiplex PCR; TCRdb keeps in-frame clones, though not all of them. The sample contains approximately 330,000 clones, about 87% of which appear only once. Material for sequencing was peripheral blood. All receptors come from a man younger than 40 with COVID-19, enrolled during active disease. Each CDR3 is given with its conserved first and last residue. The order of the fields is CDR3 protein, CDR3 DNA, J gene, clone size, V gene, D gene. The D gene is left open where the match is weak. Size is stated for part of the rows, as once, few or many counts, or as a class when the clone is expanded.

CASSPPQGSYGYTF TGTGCCAGCTCACCGCCGCAGGGGAGCTATGGCTACACCTTC TRBJ1-2 once TRBV18 -
CASRSGTPYNSPLHF TGTGCCAGCAGATCCGGGACACCGTATAATTCACCCCTCCACTTT TRBJ1-6 - TRBV2 -
CASSQSRVAGTGDEKLFF TGCGCCAGCAGCCAATCCAGAGTAGCCGGGACAGGGGATGAAAAACTGTTTTTT TRBJ1-4 - TRBV4-3 TRBD1
CASSPGQRHGYTF TGTGCCAGCAGCCCCGGACAGCGTCATGGCTACACCTTC TRBJ1-2 - TRBV7-9 -
CAVHRAYGYTF TGTGCCGTCCACAGGGCGTATGGCTACACCTTC TRBJ1-2 once TRBV6-5 -
CASRSFDWVNLYGYTF TGTGCCAGCAGATCATTCGACTGGGTTAACCTCTATGGCTACACCTTC TRBJ1-2 - TRBV6-6 -
CATTDYNNEQFF TGTGCCACCACGGACTACAACAATGAGCAGTTCTTC TRBJ2-1 few TRBV24-1 -
CASSPRTVLGEQYF TGTGCCAGCAGCCCCCGGACAGTCTTGGGCGAGCAGTACTTC TRBJ2-7 once TRBV7-2 -
CATSRDRGRNQPQHF TGTGCCACCAGCAGAGATAGGGGGCGGAATCAGCCCCAGCATTTT TRBJ1-5 - TRBV15 TRBD1
CASSLVGGQHNQPQHF TGCGCCAGCAGCTTGGTAGGCGGACAGCACAATCAGCCCCAGCATTTT TRBJ1-5 - TRBV5-1 -
CASSVVTGGPVNTEAFF TGTGCCAGCTCCGTCGTAACGGGGGGACCAGTGAACACTGAAGCTTTCTTT TRBJ1-1 - TRBV18 -
CASSLIGGEQYF TGTGCCAGCAGCCTAATCGGGGGCGAGCAGTACTTC TRBJ2-7 - TRBV4-2 -
CASSYGLGGNQPQHF TGTGCCAGCAGCTACGGGCTGGGAGGCAATCAGCCCCAGCATTTT TRBJ1-5 - TRBV7-2 -
CSVEGMDRGYGYTF TGCAGCGTTGAGGGGATGGACAGGGGCTATGGCTACACCTTC TRBJ1-2 once TRBV29-1 TRBD1
CASSPGTFSGANVLTF TGTGCCAGCAGCCCTGGGACATTCTCTGGGGCCAACGTCCTGACTTTC TRBJ2-6 - TRBV7-3 -
CASSLYSNQPQHF TGTGCCAGCAGTCTCTATAGCAATCAGCCCCAGCATTTT TRBJ1-5 - TRBV12-3/TRBV12-4 -
CASSSFRQGNQPQHF TGTGCCAGCAGCTCCTTCCGACAGGGCAATCAGCCCCAGCATTTT TRBJ1-5 few TRBV7-8 -
CATSREGGPLYNEQFF TGTGCCACCAGCAGAGAGGGCGGGCCGTTGTACAATGAGCAGTTCTTC TRBJ2-1 - TRBV15 -
CASSDSRGTSTDTQYF TGTGCCAGCAGTGACTCACGCGGGACTAGCACAGATACGCAGTATTTT TRBJ2-3 - TRBV6-4 -
CASRNTLNTEAFF TGTGCCAGTAGGAACACGCTTAACACTGAAGCTTTCTTT TRBJ1-1 once TRBV19 -
CASAGQGIPGANVLTF TGTGCCAGTGCGGGACAGGGGATCCCTGGGGCCAACGTCCTGACTTTC TRBJ2-6 - TRBV19 TRBD1
CASSLTLGRGPNTIYF TGTGCCAGCAGCTTAACTTTGGGCAGGGGTCCAAACACCATATATTTT TRBJ1-3 - TRBV7-9 -
CASSQGHSGANVLTF TGCGCCAGCAGCCAGGGCCACTCTGGGGCCAACGTCCTGACTTTC TRBJ2-6 - TRBV5-1 -
CASSGTGDLGYNTGELFF TGTGCCAGCAGTGGGACAGGGGATCTGGGGTATAACACCGGGGAGCTGTTTTTT TRBJ2-2 - TRBV6-2/TRBV6-3 TRBD1
CASSPPQGTEAFF TGTGCCAGCAGCCCTCCACAGGGCACTGAAGCTTTCTTT TRBJ1-1 - TRBV3-1/TRBV3-2 -
CASSENTRVTEAFF TGTGCCAGCTCCGAAAACACGAGGGTCACTGAAGCTTTCTTT TRBJ1-1 - TRBV18 -
CASSIERAGNTIYF TGTGCCAGCAGTATCGAGAGGGCTGGAAACACCATATATTTT TRBJ1-3 - TRBV28 -
CASSSWRGQETQYF TGTGCCAGCAGCTCCTGGAGAGGGCAAGAGACCCAGTACTTC TRBJ2-5 - TRBV11-2 -
CASSPRGANTEAFF TGTGCCAGTAGTCCCCGGGGTGCGAACACTGAAGCTTTCTTT TRBJ1-1 - TRBV19 -
CASSQGYTGWSYNEQFF TGCGCCAGCAGCCAAGGTTATACAGGGTGGTCCTACAATGAGCAGTTCTTC TRBJ2-1 - TRBV4-3 -
CASSVPGQATSNEQFF TGTGCCAGCAGCGTCCCCGGACAGGCGACTTCCAATGAGCAGTTCTTC TRBJ2-1 - TRBV9 TRBD1
CASSGQGLTDTQYF TGTGCCAGCAGCGGACAGGGACTCACAGATACGCAGTATTTT TRBJ2-3 - TRBV7-6 TRBD1
CASIQRDRVNQPQHF TGTGCCAGCATCCAGAGGGACAGAGTGAATCAGCCCCAGCATTTT TRBJ1-5 - TRBV28 TRBD1
CASSEGMGGEETQYF TGTGCCAGCAGTGAGGGGATGGGAGGGGAAGAGACCCAGTACTTC TRBJ2-5 - TRBV25-1 TRBD2
CASSQAGGQVYSYEQYF TGCGCCAGCAGCCAAGCTGGAGGACAGGTGTACTCCTACGAGCAGTACTTC TRBJ2-7 - TRBV4-1 TRBD1
CASSRTYEQYF TGTGCCAGCAGCAGAACCTACGAGCAGTACTTC TRBJ2-7 - TRBV12-3/TRBV12-4 -
CAWDTGLNTEAFF TGTGCCTGGGATACGGGATTGAACACTGAAGCTTTCTTT TRBJ1-1 - TRBV30 -
CATSRANLAGLSYEQYF TGTGCCACCAGCAGAGCTAACCTAGCGGGCCTCTCCTACGAGCAGTACTTC TRBJ2-7 once TRBV15 TRBD2
CASSLISPGRAEQYF TGTGCCAGCAGTTTAATTTCACCGGGGAGGGCCGAGCAGTACTTC TRBJ2-7 - TRBV27 TRBD2
CASSVGQGEAGELFF TGTGCCAGCAGTGTAGGGCAGGGGGAAGCCGGGGAGCTGTTTTTT TRBJ2-2 few TRBV2 TRBD1
CASSHQGGNQPQHF TGTGCCAGCAGTCACCAGGGGGGCAATCAGCCCCAGCATTTT TRBJ1-5 - TRBV27 TRBD1
CAWSNYQGQETQYF TGTGCCTGGAGTAACTACCAGGGACAAGAGACCCAGTACTTC TRBJ2-5 once TRBV30 -
CASSSGEQGAYEQYF TGTGCCAGCAGTTCTGGGGAACAGGGGGCCTACGAGCAGTACTTC TRBJ2-7 - TRBV6-5 TRBD1
CATEGNFRASGTFQQYF TGTGCCACGGAGGGGAACTTTCGGGCTAGCGGGACCTTCCAGCAGTACTTC TRBJ2-7 - TRBV24-1 TRBD2
CASSLRVGGGYNEQFF TGTGCCAGCAGCTTGCGTGTCGGCGGGGGTTACAATGAGCAGTTCTTC TRBJ2-1 - TRBV7-8 TRBD2
CASSLQAGRSNEQFF TGTGCCAGCAGCTTGCAAGCGGGGCGGAGCAATGAGCAGTTCTTC TRBJ2-1 - TRBV5-6 TRBD2